The 4 T cell receptor beta chains below come from one sample, sequenced in a study of regulatory T cells in long-lasting Graves disease. Specified time point: newly diagnosed GD, antithyroid drugs for less than 3 months. RNA extracted from PBMCs served as the sequencing template. Relying on iRepertoire HTBI primers and Arm-PCR of CDR3 regions, the team built TCR beta libraries. One entry per CDR3 protein results from TCRdb running MiXCR on the multiplex PCR reads. The table lists hundreds of thousands of distinct CDR3 sequences, approximately 15% of them singletons. The sample was also linked to a second study, of T cells in Graves' hyperthyroidism and ophthalmopathy.

The sequenced sample was peripheral blood mononuclear cells (PBMCs), obtained at new diagnosis, from a patient treated with antithyroid drugs. The receptors stem from a middle-aged man with Graves disease.

The J gene is TRBJ2-7, the V gene TRBV6-5; a weak D match, TRBD2 (6 bases). CDR1 and CDR2 from the germline V gene are MNHEY and SVGAGI. This CDR3 has 15 residues. Trimming left V 0 bases short and J 5 bases short, with 14 bases between. The CDR3 bases are TGTGCCAGCAGTTACTCCTTCGGGAGTCTCAACGAGCAGTACTTC. Protein sequence: CASSYSFGSLNEQYF.

This clonotype was recorded at least ten times. This chain uses TRBV11-2 with TRBJ2-1; TRBD2 might be the D (6 bases). Germline lookup yields CDR1 SGHAT and CDR2 FQNNGV. CDR3 size: 16 residues. V lost 5 bases, J lost 0 bases, and 14 bases lay in between. CDR3 DNA sequence: TGTGCCAGCAGCCCCCGACTAGTCAGCTCCTACAATGAGCAGTTCTTC. Protein sequence: CASSPRLVSSYNEQFF.

This sequence joins TRBV10-3 and TRBJ1-4; D is ambiguous. CDR3 size: 13 residues. Germline CDR1 and CDR2: ENHRY and SYGVKD. The V end was cut by 10 bases, the J end by 4 bases, with 13 bases between. DNA of the CDR3: TGTGCCACCTTCGACGATTTTAATGAAAAACTGTTTTTT. Its translation: CATFDDFNEKLFF.

This clonotype appeared many times. CDR3 loop: CASATRGHNEQFF. The CDR3 nucleotides read TGTGCCAGCGCGACCCGGGGGCACAATGAGCAGTTCTTC. This chain connects TRBV9 to TRBJ2-1; tentatively, D is TRBD1 or TRBD2 (6 bases each). The CDR3 spans 13 residues. V was shortened by 7 bases and J by 5 bases, with 13 bases between the two germline ends. Germline CDR1 is SGDLS and CDR2 is YYNGEE.